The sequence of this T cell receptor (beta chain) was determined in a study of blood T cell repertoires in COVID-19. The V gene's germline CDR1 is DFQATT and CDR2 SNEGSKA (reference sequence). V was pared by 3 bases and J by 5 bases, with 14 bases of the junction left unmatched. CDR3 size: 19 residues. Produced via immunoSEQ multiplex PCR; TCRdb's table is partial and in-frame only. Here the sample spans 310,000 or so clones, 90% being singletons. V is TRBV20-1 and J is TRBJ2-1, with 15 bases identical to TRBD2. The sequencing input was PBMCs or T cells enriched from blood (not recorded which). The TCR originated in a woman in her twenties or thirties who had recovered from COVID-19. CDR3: CSASRDRGLAGGWNNEQFF. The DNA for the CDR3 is TGCAGTGCTAGTAGGGACAGGGGACTAGCGGGAGGTTGGAACAATGAGCAGTTCTTC.